This TCR beta chain came from a study of blood T cells in healthy people across ages (dated by TCRdb to 2015 to 2017). Study-wide context: In model experiments, template switching captured about one uniquely barcoded TCR beta cDNA molecule for every two T cells. To track age-related changes in TCR beta repertoire diversity, the study relied on deep sequencing normalized with unique cDNA molecular identifiers. Four age groups were formed from the donors: young (average about 17 years), middle-aged (approximately 40), aged (approximately 60) and long-lived (around 82). To avoid experimental bias, donors of different ages were randomly spread across the sequencing lanes. Using the same blood draw, the study looked at two additional independent replicas of 1 million unique cDNA reads for two donors, one aged 18 to 30 and the other aged 80 or older. Study-wide findings and limitations: As age increased, observed TCR beta diversity per million T cells dropped in a roughly linear way, and a significant reduction was already evident by age 40. A strong correlation was found between observed TCR beta diversity and the percentage of naive T cells measured by flow cytometry. The long-lived group showed more naive CD4+ T cells, fewer expanded clones and increased TCR diversity than the aged group, suggesting age selection. Total diversity estimates from one million sequenced T cells were considered lower bounds and underestimates. Because profiling used bulk unsorted PBMCs, naive and antigen-experienced compartments could not be compared conclusively. Because the CMV infection status of the donors was unknown, age-related changes in expanded clonotypes may potentially have been confounded.

Donors were roughly 40 systemically healthy Caucasian individuals from Russia aged roughly 6 to 90 years. Around 9.9 milliliters of peripheral blood were collected from each donor into EDTA-treated Vacutainer tubes. Ficoll-Paque density-gradient centrifugation was used to isolate PBMCs, with at least 6.5 million per sample. Total RNA was extracted from PBMCs with Trizol reagent, with at least 6 micrograms obtained per sample. For every donor, flow cytometry on a PBMC aliquot measured the percentage of naive CD45RAhigh/CD27high T cells. Worth noting for this clonotype: Its antigen is not yet known. The input lacks base qualities; no much larger clone sits a single base away.

CDR1 and CDR2 are read off the germline V gene as SGHRS and YFSETQ. Deletion took 5 bases off V and 2 bases off J, with a span of 13 bases between the germline ends. From the cysteine up to the phenylalanine, the CDR3 has a length of 14 residues. Only the CDR3 DNA is retained, 42 bases long and in frame from the first base. Libraries came from 5' RACE. The instrument given in TCRdb is Illumina HiSeq 2500. The second PCR ran for roughly 6 to 11 cycles and used a J-beta primer mix along with a sample-barcoded 5' primer. A unique molecular identifier was introduced onto each TCR beta cDNA molecule by a template-switch 5' adaptor carrying 12 random nucleotides. At least 2.5 million CDR3-containing paired-end reads were obtained from each sample. All of the RNA was converted into first-strand cDNA using the Mint cDNA synthesis kit, with a TRBC-specific oligonucleotide serving as the primer. All cDNA was treated with uracil-DNA glycosylase and then went through a first 18-cycle PCR with the universal primers M1SS and BC2_uni_R. In the original analysis: Each sample was normalized by randomly selecting 1 million high-quality reads, each carrying a distinct molecular identifier. Instead of being binned into consensus sequences, reads that shared molecular identifiers were thrown out. MiTCR, run with a Q25 quality threshold and the strictest error-elimination algorithm, handled CDR3 identification, clonotype clustering and error correction. A nonparametric unseen species model with Euler transformation was used to estimate a lower bound on total TCR beta diversity. TCRdb reprocessing: public reads trimmed at Q25 with fastp, clones called with MiXCR, in-frame beta chains kept. Entries are consolidated by CDR3 protein sequence, retaining the most common genes and DNA. TCRdb, not the original authors, processed these V and J calls. Within this sample are about 680,000 distinct CDR3 sequences, with about half of them counted one time only. The leading ten clones occupy roughly 34% of the sample.

This chain joins TRBV5-1 to TRBJ1-2; a tentative D call is TRBD1 (5 bases match). This receptor was taken from a woman aged 55-70 years in good health. The sample consisted of blood. Here is the DNA: TGCGCCAGCAGGGATGGGGCAGGGAACTATGGCTACACCTTC. Its protein reads: CASRDGAGNYGYTF.